The 11 T cell receptor beta chains listed next were all sequenced from one sample in a study of persistence of HIV-infected CD4 T cells. This nonspecific control used anti-CD3/anti-CD28 bead stimulation of CD4+ T cells. Sorting selected CD4+ T cells upregulating both CD40 ligand and CD69. These receptors have no identified antigens. Sequencing used immunoSEQ version 4 in survey mode. Sequencing was performed with immunoSEQ multiplex PCR; in TCRdb, only in-frame clones are kept and a portion is missing. This sample has about 51,000 clones, with around 90% found just once. This specimen was CD4+ T cells sorted from PBMCs after roughly 17-hour stimulation, taken from a patient who received antiretroviral therapy. These receptors were taken from an adult woman with HIV who was CMV-seropositive.

The chain carries TRBV18 and TRBJ2-4, with a possible D match to TRBD1 (6 bases). The CDR3 covers 17 residues. The germline CDR1 and CDR2 sequences are KGHSH and LQKENI. The V and J ends lost 1 base and 0 bases respectively, with 13 bases between them. CDR3: CASSPQQGALAKNIQYF. In DNA form, the CDR3 reads TGTGCCAGCTCACCACAACAGGGCGCCCTAGCCAAAAACATTCAGTACTTC.

The chain has TRBV7-9 and TRBJ2-7; 10 bases match TRBD2. With 4 bases clipped from V and 2 bases from J, the junction kept 2 bases outside the gene matches. Germline V gene lookup returns CDR1 SEHNR and CDR2 FQNEAQ (reference sequence). This CDR3 comprises 14 residues. CDR3 sequence reads: CASSSSGGAYEQYF. DNA of the CDR3: TGTGCCAGCAGCTCAAGCGGGGGGGCCTACGAGCAGTACTTC.

The chain joins TRBV28 to TRBJ1-1, with 7 bases that match TRBD1. This CDR3 comprises 15 residues. Germline CDR1 is MDHEN and CDR2 is SYDVKM. With 1 base clipped from V and 1 base from J, the junction kept 3 bases outside the gene matches. CDR3 amino acids: CASSLLGGTNTEAFF. The CDR3 DNA reads as TGTGCCAGCAGTTTATTAGGGGGCACGAACACTGAAGCTTTCTTT.

V usage is TRBV18 and J usage is TRBJ2-7; possibly TRBD2 for D (6 bases). Germline V lookup: CDR1 KGHSH, CDR2 LQKENI. V lost 3 bases, J lost 2 bases, and 11 bases lay in between. The CDR3 runs 14 residues. This CDR3 is CASSPNSGAYEQYF. CDR3 in DNA: TGTGCCAGCTCACCGAATTCGGGGGCCTACGAGCAGTACTTC.

The chain combines TRBV9 with TRBJ2-7; D is unresolved. The CDR3 length is 14 residues. The V gene's germline CDR1 is SGDLS and CDR2 YYNGEE. The germline V and J ends were trimmed by 0 bases and 2 bases, with 9 bases remaining between them. CDR3 sequence: CASSVENGPYEQYF. The CDR3 region has the DNA TGTGCCAGCAGCGTAGAAAACGGCCCCTACGAGCAGTACTTC.

This clone was seen a single time. This chain connects TRBV12-3 or TRBV12-4 to TRBJ1-5; D ambiguous. The ends were cut back, 1 base at V and 6 bases at J, with 7 bases in the middle. There are 13 residues in the CDR3. CDR3 loop: CASSLGWGQPQHF. CDR3 nucleotides: TGTGCCAGCAGTTTAGGGTGGGGTCAGCCCCAGCATTTT.

V and J are TRBV18 and TRBJ1-1; TRBD1 matches 7 bases. CDR3 length equals 14 residues. Germline CDR1 and CDR2: KGHSH and LQKENI. The V and J ends lost 4 bases and 5 bases, in that order; junction bases with no gene match: 7. CDR3 in DNA: TGTGCCAGCTCACGTACGACAGGGAGGACTGAAGCTTTCTTT. It specifies CASSRTTGRTEAFF.

This clone was seen once. Here the CDR3 reads CASSYQQGWNEAFF. The CDR3 region has the DNA TGTGCCAGCAGCTACCAACAGGGATGGAATGAAGCTTTCTTT. The gene calls are TRBV5-6 and TRBJ1-1; a weak D match, TRBD1 (6 bases). The CDR3 totals 14 residues. Trimming took off 3 bases at V and 7 bases at J, with 16 bases between the two ends. The germline CDR1 and CDR2 sequences are SGHDT and YYEEEE. The whole variable domain, remainder taken from reference TRBV5-6 and TRBJ1-1, is DAGVTQSPTHLIKTRGQQVTLRCSPKSGHDTVSWYQQALGQGPQFIFQYYEEEERQRGNFPDRFSGHQFPNYSSELNVNALLLGDSALYLCASSYQQGWNEAFFGQGTRLTVV.

This chain joins TRBV28 and TRBJ1-5; D not resolved. In germline, CDR1 is MDHEN, CDR2 SYDVKM. The V gene lost 6 bases and the J gene lost 6 bases, with 18 bases spanning the gap. This CDR3 is built from 15 residues. The CDR3 coding sequence is TGTGCCAGCAGCCCGCTCGGCCAATACAGTCAGCCCCAGCATTTT. Residues: CASSPLGQYSQPQHF. The full variable domain, with the rest looked up from reference TRBV28 and TRBJ1-5, is DVKVTQSSRYLVKRTGEKVFLECVQDMDHENMFWYRQDPGLGLRLIYFSYDVKMKEKGDIPEGYSVSREKKERFSLILESASTNQTSMYLCASSPLGQYSQPQHFGDGTRLSIL.

The CDR3 is CATGDRPNQPQHF. CDR3 nucleotide sequence: TGTGCCACCGGAGACAGGCCCAATCAGCCCCAGCATTTT. V usage is TRBV6-5 and J usage is TRBJ1-5; tentatively, D is TRBD1 (6 bases). V shed 10 bases and J shed 3 bases, with 13 bases lying between them. The CDR3 is 13 amino acids. In germline, CDR1 is MNHEY, CDR2 SVGAGI.

The V and J genes are TRBV7-2 and TRBJ1-2, with D possibly TRBD1 on 6 matching bases. The CDR3 is 15 amino acids. V was clipped by 5 bases and J by 0 bases, with 13 bases between them. From germline, CDR1 is SGHTA and CDR2 FQGNSA. The CDR3 sequence: CASSVYRAANYGYTF. DNA of the CDR3: TGTGCCAGCAGCGTATACAGGGCAGCTAACTATGGCTACACCTTC. The full variable domain, its missing parts supplied by reference TRBV7-2 and TRBJ1-2, is GAGVSQSPSNKVTEKGKDVELRCDPISGHTALYWYRQSLGQGLEFLIYFQGNSAPDKSGLPSDRFSAERTGGSVSTLTIQRTQQEDSAVYLCASSVYRAANYGYTFGSGTRLTVV.